The entry that follows covers one TCR beta chain sequence. Frozen-stored PBMCs produced around 2.2 micrograms of genomic DNA for TCR beta libraries. This entry comes from a study of cytotoxic CD8 clonotypes in ibrutinib-treated CLL. Sequencing was designed to attain a depth spanning 1 in 200,000 to 1 in 1 million T cells. TCRdb's table, derived via immunoSEQ multiplex PCR, lists solely in-frame clones and lacks some. Among about 140,000 clones listed, more than 75% were seen once. The CDR3 length is 18 residues. Germline V gives CDR1 SGHVS, CDR2 FNYEAQ. Trimming cost V 5 bases and J 1 base, with 21 bases left between them.

This receptor was identified in a human donor with chronic lymphocytic leukemia. The sample consisted of PBMCs, taken after 36 months of ibrutinib treatment. This sequence joins TRBV7-6 and TRBJ1-3, with a possible D match to TRBD1 (6 bases). CDR3 sequence: CASSPSPGGAVSGNTIYF. CDR3 nucleotide sequence: TGTGCCAGCAGCCCTAGCCCCGGGGGCGCTGTTTCTGGAAACACCATATATTTT.